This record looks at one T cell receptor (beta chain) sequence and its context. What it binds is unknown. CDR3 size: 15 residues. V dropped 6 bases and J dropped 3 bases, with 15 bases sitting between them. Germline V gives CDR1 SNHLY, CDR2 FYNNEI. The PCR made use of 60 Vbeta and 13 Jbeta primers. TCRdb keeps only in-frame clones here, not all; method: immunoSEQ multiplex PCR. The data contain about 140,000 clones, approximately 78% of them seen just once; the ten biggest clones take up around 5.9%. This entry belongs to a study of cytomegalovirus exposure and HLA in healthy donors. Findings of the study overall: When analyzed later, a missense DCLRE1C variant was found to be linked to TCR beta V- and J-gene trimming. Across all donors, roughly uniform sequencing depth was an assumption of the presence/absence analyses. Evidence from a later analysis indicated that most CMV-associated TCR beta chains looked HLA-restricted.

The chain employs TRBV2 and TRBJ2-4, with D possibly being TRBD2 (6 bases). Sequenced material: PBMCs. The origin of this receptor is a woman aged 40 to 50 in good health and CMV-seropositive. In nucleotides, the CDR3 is TGTGCCAGCAGGCCCCCTGGGGGAGGCAAAAACATTCAGTACTTC. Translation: CASRPPGGGKNIQYF.